The 12 T cell receptor beta chains below were found in one sample sequenced in a study of OX40 agonist ivuxolimab in advanced cancers. Libraries were prepared by immunoSEQ multiplex PCR; TCRdb keeps only in-frame clonotypes and omits some of them. Of under 15,000 clones listed, 75% to 85% are singletons. Here the sequenced sample was CD4+ or CD8+ T cells sorted from blood, taken in a trial of the OX40 agonist ivuxolimab. These receptors came from an adult with an advanced solid tumor such as melanoma, head and neck, liver or kidney cancer.

J is TRBJ2-3 and V is TRBV18; 10 bases match TRBD2. Germline CDR1 is KGHSH and CDR2 is LQKENI. Unmatched junction bases numbered 15, after V lost 2 bases and J lost 1 base. The CDR3 totals 20 residues. CDR3 nucleotides: TGTGCCAGCTCACCAACTCAACTTGAGCGGGAGGGCCAGGGCACAGATACGCAGTATTTT. Translated: CASSPTQLEREGQGTDTQYF.

Notes on this clone: Since a much larger clone is just one base distant, this may be a read error. The genes are TRBV5-1 and TRBJ1-2; D is unclear. V was clipped by 2 bases and J by 4 bases, with 6 bases between them. The CDR3 length is 12 residues. Looked up from germline, CDR1 is SGHRS and CDR2 is YFSETQ. CDR3 nucleotide sequence: TGCGCCAGCAGCTTAACCGGCTATGGCTACACCTTC. This codes for CASSLTGYGYTF.

The chain recombines TRBV5-1 with TRBJ1-2; D possibly corresponds to TRBD1 (5 bases). Deletions cut 4 bases from V and 6 bases from J, with 7 bases between. Germline CDR1 and CDR2: SGHRS and YFSETQ. The CDR3 contains 11 residues. The CDR3 protein is CASSRGNGYTF. CDR3 in DNA: TGCGCCAGCAGCCGGGGGAATGGCTACACCTTC.

V usage is TRBV30 and J usage is TRBJ2-7; D is possibly TRBD2 (6 bases). Trimming removed 4 bases from V and 5 bases from J, with 18 bases in between. There are 14 residues in the CDR3. Germline lookup yields CDR1 GTSNPN and CDR2 SVGIG (reference sequence). CDR3 DNA sequence: TGTGCCTGGAAATGGAGGGACTCCTCGCACGAGCAGTACTTC. This codes for CAWKWRDSSHEQYF.

The chain uses TRBV6-7 and TRBJ1-2, with 7 nucleotides matching TRBD1. TRBV6-7 is given ORF status, its function remaining uncertain. With V trimmed by 9 bases and J by 0 bases, 4 bases remained unmatched. The CDR3 sequence is 13 residues long. CDR3 DNA: TGTGCCAGACAGGGGATAGCTAACTATGGCTACACCTTC. Translating it yields CARQGIANYGYTF.

This rearrangement joins TRBV7-6 to TRBJ2-2, with D perhaps TRBD2 (6 bases). The CDR3 covers 17 residues. Germline V CDR1 and CDR2: SGHVS, FNYEAQ. V was trimmed by 2 bases and J by 2 bases, leaving 15 bases between them. The CDR3 region is CASSLFQGGTNTGELFF. CDR3 nucleotide sequence: TGTGCCAGCAGCTTATTTCAGGGCGGGACTAACACCGGGGAGCTGTTTTTT. Full variable domain (missing parts from reference TRBV7-6 and TRBJ2-2): GAGVSQSPRYKVTKRGQDVALRCDPISGHVSLYWYRQALGQGPEFLTYFNYEAQQDKSGLPNDRFSAERPEGSISTLTIQRTEQRDSAMYRCASSLFQGGTNTGELFFGEGSRLTVL.

The chain combines TRBV30 with TRBJ2-1; TRBD2 matches 13 bases. The trim removed 3 bases at V and 10 bases at J, leaving 15 bases unmatched. Germline loops: CDR1 GTSNPN, CDR2 SVGIG (reference sequence). The CDR3 loop spans 17 amino acids. CDR3: CAWRARFGLAGVREQFF. The DNA of the CDR3 is TGTGCCTGGAGAGCCCGGTTTGGACTAGCGGGAGTTAGGGAGCAGTTCTTC.

CDR3 sequence (DNA): TGTGCCAGCAGCCAAGCCTACGAGCAGTACTTC. Its protein is CASSQAYEQYF. The V gene is TRBV14, the J gene TRBJ2-7; D remains ambiguous. The V gene's germline CDR1 is SGHDN and CDR2 FVKESK. There are 11 residues in the CDR3. The V end was cut by 1 base, the J end by 2 bases, with 0 bases between.

This clone was counted between two and nine times. CDR3 residues: CSAPDRWGGYTF. The DNA for the CDR3 is TGCAGCGCTCCAGACAGATGGGGGGGCTACACCTTC. This chain uses TRBV29-1 with TRBJ1-2; D is possibly TRBD1 (5 bases). Trimming left V 7 bases short and J 8 bases short, with 17 bases between. The V gene's germline CDR1 is SQVTM and CDR2 ANQGSEA. CDR3 size: 12 residues.

V gene TRBV28 combines with J gene TRBJ2-5; no clear D. The ends were cut back, 6 bases at V and 3 bases at J, with 17 bases in the middle. CDR3 length: 15 amino acids. Germline assignment: CDR1 MDHEN and CDR2 SYDVKM. The CDR3 region is CASRSPVGPKETQYF. The CDR3 DNA reads TGTGCCAGCAGATCACCTGTCGGACCTAAAGAGACCCAGTACTTC.

This clone is labeled as medium-sized. The gene calls are TRBV5-6 and TRBJ2-7, with a weak D call TRBD2 (7 bases). The germline V gene encodes CDR1 SGHDT and CDR2 YYEEEE. The V gene lost 0 bases and the J gene lost 7 bases, with 20 bases spanning the gap. The CDR3 totals 16 residues. CDR3: CASSLEAGPSQGEQYF. CDR3 bases: TGTGCCAGCAGCTTGGAAGCGGGACCCTCCCAGGGGGAGCAGTACTTC.

This rearrangement joins TRBV7-9 to TRBJ2-1; D may match TRBD1 or TRBD2 (5 bases each). The germline V gene has CDR1 SEHNR and CDR2 FQNEAQ (reference sequence). This CDR3 has 14 amino acids. V shed 5 bases and J shed 2 bases, with 10 bases lying between them. CDR3 region: CASSPLGAYNEQFF. The CDR3, as DNA: TGTGCCAGCAGCCCCCTGGGGGCCTACAATGAGCAGTTCTTC.